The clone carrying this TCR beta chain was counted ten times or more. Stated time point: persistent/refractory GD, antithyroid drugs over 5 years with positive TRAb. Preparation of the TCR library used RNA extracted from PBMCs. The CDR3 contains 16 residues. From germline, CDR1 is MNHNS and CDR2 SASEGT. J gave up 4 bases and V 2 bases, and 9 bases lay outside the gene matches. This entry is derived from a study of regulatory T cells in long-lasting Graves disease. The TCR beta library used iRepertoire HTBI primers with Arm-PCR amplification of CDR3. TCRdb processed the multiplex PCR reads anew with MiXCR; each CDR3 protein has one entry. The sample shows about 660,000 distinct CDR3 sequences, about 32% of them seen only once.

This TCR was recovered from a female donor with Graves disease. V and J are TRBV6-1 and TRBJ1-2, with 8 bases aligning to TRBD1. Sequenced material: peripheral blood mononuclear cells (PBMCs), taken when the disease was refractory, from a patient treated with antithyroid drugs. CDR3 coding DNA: TGTGCCAGCAGTGAATCCCGGACAGGGCCTACCTATGGCTACACCTTC. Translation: CASSESRTGPTYGYTF.